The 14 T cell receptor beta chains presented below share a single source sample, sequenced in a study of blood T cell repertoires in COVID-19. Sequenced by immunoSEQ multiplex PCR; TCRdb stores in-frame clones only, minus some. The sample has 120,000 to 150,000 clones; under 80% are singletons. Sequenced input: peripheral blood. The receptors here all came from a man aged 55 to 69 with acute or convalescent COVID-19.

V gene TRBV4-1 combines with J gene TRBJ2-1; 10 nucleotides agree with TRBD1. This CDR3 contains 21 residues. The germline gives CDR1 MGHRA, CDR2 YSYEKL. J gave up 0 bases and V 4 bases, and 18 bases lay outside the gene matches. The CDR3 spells CASSLKLRDRGLLLSYNEQFF. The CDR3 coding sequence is TGCGCCAGCAGCCTTAAATTGAGGGACAGGGGCCTCCTACTCTCCTACAATGAGCAGTTCTTC.

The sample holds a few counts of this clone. CDR3 nucleotides: TGTGCCAGCAGTCCCGCCGGGCAGTACTTC. This sequence encodes CASSPAGQYF. The chain combines TRBV6-4 with TRBJ2-7; D remains unclear. CDR3 length: 10 amino acids. Germline CDR1 and CDR2: MRHNA and SNTAGT. The V end lost 5 bases, the J end lost 9 bases, and 8 bases lay between the germline ends.

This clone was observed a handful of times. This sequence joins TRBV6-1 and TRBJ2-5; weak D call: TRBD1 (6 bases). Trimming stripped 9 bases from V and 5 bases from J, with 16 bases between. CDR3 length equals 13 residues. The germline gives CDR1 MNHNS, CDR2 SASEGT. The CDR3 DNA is TGTGCCAGATCTCGAGGGCAGGGGGAGACCCAGTACTTC. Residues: CARSRGQGETQYF.

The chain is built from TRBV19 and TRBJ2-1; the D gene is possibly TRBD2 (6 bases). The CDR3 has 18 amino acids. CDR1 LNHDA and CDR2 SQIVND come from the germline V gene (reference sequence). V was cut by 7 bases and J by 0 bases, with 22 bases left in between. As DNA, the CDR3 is TGTGCCAGTACCTTATACCAGGTAGCGGCAAGCTCCTACAATGAGCAGTTCTTC. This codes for CASTLYQVAASSYNEQFF. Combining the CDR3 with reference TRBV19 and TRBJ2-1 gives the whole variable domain DGGITQSPKYLFRKEGQNVTLSCEQNLNHDAMYWYRQDPGQGLRLIYYSQIVNDFQKGDIAEGYSVSREKKESFPLTVTSAQKNPTAFYLCASTLYQVAASSYNEQFFGPGTRLTVL.

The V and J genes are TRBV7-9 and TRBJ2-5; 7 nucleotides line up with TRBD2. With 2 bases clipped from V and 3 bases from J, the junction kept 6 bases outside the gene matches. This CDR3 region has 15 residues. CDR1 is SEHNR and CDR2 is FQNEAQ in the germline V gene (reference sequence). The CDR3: CASSLRGGLKETQYF. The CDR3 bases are TGTGCCAGCAGCTTACGCGGGGGACTTAAAGAGACCCAGTACTTC. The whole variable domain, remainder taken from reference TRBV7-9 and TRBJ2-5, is DTGVSQNPRHKITKRGQNVTFRCDPISEHNRLYWYRQTLGQGPEFLTYFQNEAQLEKSRLLSDRFSAERPKGSFSTLEIQRTEQGDSAMYLCASSLRGGLKETQYFGPGTRLLVL.

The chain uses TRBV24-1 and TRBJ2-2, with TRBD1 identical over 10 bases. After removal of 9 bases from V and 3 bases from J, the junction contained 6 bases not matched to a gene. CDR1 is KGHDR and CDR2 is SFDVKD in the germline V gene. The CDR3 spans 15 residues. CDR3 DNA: TGTGCCACCGGACAGGGGGGACTCCACACCGGGGAGCTGTTTTTT. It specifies CATGQGGLHTGELFF.

CDR3 DNA sequence: TGTGCCAGCAGCGTCGGGACAGGGGGTAACTATGGCTACACCTTC. This gives the protein CASSVGTGGNYGYTF. The V gene is TRBV6-5, the J gene TRBJ1-2, with 11 bases fitting TRBD1. The CDR3 loop spans 15 amino acids. Unmatched junction bases numbered 4, after V lost 6 bases and J lost 1 base. Germline-derived CDR1 and CDR2 are MNHEY and SVGAGI.

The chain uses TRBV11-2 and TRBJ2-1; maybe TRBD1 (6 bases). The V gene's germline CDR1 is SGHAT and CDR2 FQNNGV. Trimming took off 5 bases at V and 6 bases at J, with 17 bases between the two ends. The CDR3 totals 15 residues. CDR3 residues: CASSLLDGQFNEQFF. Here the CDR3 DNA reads TGTGCCAGCAGCCTCCTCGACGGACAGTTCAATGAGCAGTTCTTC.

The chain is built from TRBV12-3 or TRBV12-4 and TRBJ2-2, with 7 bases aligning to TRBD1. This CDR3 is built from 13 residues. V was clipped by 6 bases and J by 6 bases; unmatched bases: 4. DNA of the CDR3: TGTGCCAGCAGAAGGGGGCGGGCCGGGGAGCTGTTTTTT. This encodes CASRRGRAGELFF.

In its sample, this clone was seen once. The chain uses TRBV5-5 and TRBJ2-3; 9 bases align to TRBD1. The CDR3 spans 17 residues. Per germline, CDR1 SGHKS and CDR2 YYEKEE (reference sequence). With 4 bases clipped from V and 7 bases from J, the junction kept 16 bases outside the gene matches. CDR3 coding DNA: TGTGCCAGCAGCCGGGGCCCCGCGGGACAGGGTGGTTATACGCAGTATTTT. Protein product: CASSRGPAGQGGYTQYF.

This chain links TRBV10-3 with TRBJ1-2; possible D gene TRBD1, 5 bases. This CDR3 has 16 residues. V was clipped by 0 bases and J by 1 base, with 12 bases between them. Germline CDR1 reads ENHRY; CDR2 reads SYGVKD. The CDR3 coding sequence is TGTGCCATCAGTGAGTCGGGGCAAATCCTTAACTATGGCTACACCTTC. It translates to CAISESGQILNYGYTF.

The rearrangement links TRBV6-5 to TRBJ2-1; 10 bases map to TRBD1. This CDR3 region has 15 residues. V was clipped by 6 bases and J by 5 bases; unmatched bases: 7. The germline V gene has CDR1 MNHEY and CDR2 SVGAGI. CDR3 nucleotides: TGTGCCAGCAGACCCGGACAGGGGGGGAACAATGAGCAGTTCTTC. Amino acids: CASRPGQGGNNEQFF.

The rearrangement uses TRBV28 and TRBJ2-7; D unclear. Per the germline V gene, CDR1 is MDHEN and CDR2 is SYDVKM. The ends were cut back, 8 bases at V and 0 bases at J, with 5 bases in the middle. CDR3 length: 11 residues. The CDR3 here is CASGSSYEQYF. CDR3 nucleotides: TGTGCCAGCGGCAGCTCCTACGAGCAGTACTTC.

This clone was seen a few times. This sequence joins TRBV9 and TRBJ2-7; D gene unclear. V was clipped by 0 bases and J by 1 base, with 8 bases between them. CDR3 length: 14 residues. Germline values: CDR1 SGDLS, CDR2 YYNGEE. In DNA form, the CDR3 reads TGTGCCAGCAGCGTAGGTCGCGGATCCTACGAGCAGTACTTC. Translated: CASSVGRGSYEQYF.